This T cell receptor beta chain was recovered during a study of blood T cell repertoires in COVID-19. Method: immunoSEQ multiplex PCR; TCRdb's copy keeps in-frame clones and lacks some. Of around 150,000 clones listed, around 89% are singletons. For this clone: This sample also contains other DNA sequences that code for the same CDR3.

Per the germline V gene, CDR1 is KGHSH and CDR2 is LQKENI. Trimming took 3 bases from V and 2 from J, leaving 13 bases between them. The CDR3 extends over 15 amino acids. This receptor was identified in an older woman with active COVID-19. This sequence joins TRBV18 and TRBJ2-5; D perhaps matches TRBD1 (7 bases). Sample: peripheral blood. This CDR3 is CASSPRQGGQETQYF. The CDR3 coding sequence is TGTGCCAGCTCACCGCGACAGGGAGGTCAAGAGACCCAGTACTTC.